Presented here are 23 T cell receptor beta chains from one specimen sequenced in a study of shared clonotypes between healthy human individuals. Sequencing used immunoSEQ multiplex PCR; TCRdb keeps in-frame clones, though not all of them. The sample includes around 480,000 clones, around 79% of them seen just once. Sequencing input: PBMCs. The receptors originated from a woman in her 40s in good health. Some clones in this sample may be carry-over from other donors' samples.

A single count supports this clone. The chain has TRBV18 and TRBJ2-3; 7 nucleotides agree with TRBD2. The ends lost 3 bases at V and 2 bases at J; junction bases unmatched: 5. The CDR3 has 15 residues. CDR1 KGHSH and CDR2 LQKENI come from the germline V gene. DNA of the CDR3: TGTGCCAGCTCACCCGAGCGGGACCTCACAGATACGCAGTATTTT. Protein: CASSPERDLTDTQYF.

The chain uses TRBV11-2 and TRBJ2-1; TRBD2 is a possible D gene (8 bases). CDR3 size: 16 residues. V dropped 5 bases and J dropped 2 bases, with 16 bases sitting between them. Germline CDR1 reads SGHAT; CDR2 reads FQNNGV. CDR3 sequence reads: CASSPGGLVTYNEQFF. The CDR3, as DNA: TGTGCCAGCAGCCCAGGGGGACTAGTAACCTACAATGAGCAGTTCTTC.

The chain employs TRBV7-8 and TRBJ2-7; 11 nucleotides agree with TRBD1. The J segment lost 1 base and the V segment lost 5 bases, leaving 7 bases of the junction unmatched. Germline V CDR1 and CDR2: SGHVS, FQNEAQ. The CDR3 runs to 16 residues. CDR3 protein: CASSTPGQGASYEQYF. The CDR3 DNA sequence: TGTGCCAGCAGCACCCCAGGACAGGGGGCATCCTACGAGCAGTACTTC.

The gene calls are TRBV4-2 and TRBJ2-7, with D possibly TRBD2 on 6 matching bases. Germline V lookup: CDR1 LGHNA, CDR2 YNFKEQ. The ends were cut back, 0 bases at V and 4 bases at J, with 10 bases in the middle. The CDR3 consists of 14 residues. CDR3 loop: CASSQDRLVYEQYF. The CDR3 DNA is TGTGCCAGCAGCCAAGACCGACTAGTTTACGAGCAGTACTTC.

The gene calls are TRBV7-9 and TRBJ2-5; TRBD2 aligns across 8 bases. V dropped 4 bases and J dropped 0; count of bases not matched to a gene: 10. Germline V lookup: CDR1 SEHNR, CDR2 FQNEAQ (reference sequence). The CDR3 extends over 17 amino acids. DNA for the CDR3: TGTGCCAGCAGCTCCCCCTTTAGCGGGAAGTACCAAGAGACCCAGTACTTC. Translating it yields CASSSPFSGKYQETQYF.

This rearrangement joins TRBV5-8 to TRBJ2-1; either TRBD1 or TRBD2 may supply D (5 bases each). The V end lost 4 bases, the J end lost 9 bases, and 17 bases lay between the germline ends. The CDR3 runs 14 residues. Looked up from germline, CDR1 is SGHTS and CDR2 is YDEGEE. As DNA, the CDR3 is TGTGCCAGCAGCCACGGGACCCCGTGGGGTGAGCAGTTCTTC. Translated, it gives CASSHGTPWGEQFF.

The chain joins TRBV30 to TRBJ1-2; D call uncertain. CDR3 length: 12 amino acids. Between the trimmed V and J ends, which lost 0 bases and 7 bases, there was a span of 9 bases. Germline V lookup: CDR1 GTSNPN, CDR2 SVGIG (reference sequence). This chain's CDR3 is CAWSVRDFGYTF. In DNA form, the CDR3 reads TGTGCCTGGAGTGTACGTGACTTTGGCTACACCTTC. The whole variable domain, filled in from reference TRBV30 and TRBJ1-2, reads SQTIHQWPATLVQPVGSPLSLECTVEGTSNPNLYWYRQAAGRGLQLLFYSVGIGQISSEVPQNLSASRPQDRQFILSSKKLLLSDSGFYLCAWSVRDFGYTFGSGTRLTVV.

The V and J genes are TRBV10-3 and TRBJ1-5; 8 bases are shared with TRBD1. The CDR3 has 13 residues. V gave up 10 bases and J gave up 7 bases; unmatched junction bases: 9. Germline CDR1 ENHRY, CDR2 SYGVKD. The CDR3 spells CASRGQAEQPQHF. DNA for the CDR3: TGTGCCAGCAGGGGACAGGCTGAGCAGCCCCAGCATTTT.

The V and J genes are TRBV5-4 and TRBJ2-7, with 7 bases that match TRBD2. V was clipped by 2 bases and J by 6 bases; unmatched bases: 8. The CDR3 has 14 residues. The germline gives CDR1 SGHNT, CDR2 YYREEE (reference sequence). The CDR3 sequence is CASSFGGEGSEQYF. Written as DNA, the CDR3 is TGTGCCAGCAGCTTTGGGGGGGAGGGTAGCGAGCAGTACTTC.

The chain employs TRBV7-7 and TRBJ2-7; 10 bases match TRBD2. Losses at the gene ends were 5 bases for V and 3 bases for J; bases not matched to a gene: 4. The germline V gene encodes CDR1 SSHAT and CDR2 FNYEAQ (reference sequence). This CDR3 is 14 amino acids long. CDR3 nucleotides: TGTGCCAGCAGCCCCGGGACTAGCGTCTACGAGCAGTACTTC. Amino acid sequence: CASSPGTSVYEQYF.

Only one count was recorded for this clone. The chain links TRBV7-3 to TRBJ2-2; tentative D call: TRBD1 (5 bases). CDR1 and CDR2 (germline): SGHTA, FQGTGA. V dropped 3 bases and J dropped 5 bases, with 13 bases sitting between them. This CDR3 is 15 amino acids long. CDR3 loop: CASSFQGVRTGELFF. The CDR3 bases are TGTGCCAGCAGCTTCCAGGGTGTTCGGACCGGGGAGCTGTTTTTT.

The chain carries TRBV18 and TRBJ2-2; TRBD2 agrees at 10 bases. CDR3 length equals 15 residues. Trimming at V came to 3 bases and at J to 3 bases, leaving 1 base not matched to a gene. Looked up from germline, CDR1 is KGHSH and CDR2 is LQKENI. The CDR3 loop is CASSPGLAYTGELFF. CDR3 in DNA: TGTGCCAGCTCACCGGGACTAGCGTACACCGGGGAGCTGTTTTTT.

CDR3 protein: CASSSNRGNQPQHF. The CDR3 DNA reads TGTGCCAGCTCAAGTAACAGGGGCAATCAGCCCCAGCATTTT. The chain combines TRBV18 with TRBJ1-5, with D tentatively TRBD1 (6 bases). The germline V gene encodes CDR1 KGHSH and CDR2 LQKENI. Trimming cost V 5 bases and J 2 bases, with 10 bases left between them. The CDR3 runs 14 residues.

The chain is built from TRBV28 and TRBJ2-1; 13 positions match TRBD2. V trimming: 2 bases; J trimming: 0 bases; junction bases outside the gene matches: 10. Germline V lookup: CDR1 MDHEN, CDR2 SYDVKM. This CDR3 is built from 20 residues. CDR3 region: CASSLPRTSGSVSSYNEQFF. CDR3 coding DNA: TGTGCCAGCAGTTTACCTAGGACTAGCGGGAGTGTTAGCTCCTACAATGAGCAGTTCTTC. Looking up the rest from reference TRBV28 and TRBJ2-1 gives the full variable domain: DVKVTQSSRYLVKRTGEKVFLECVQDMDHENMFWYRQDPGLGLRLIYFSYDVKMKEKGDIPEGYSVSREKKERFSLILESASTNQTSMYLCASSLPRTSGSVSSYNEQFFGPGTRLTVL.

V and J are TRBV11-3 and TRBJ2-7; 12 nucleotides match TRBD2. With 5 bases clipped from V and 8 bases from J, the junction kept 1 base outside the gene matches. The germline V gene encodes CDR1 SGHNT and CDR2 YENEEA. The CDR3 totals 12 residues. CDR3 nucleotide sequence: TGTGCCAGCAGCACTAGCGGGGGGCAGCAGTACTTC. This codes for CASSTSGGQQYF.

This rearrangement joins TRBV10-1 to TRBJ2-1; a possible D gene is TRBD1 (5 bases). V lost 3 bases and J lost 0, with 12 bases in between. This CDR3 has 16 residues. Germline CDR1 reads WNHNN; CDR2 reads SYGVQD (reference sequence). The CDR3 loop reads CASSDQGASSYNEQFF. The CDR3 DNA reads TGCGCCAGCAGTGACCAGGGTGCCAGCTCCTACAATGAGCAGTTCTTC.

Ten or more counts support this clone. CDR3 sequence: CASSEALNTEAFF. In DNA form, the CDR3 reads TGTGCCAGCAGTGAAGCGCTGAACACTGAAGCTTTCTTT. The chain carries TRBV6-1 and TRBJ1-1; no clear D gene. Between the trimmed V and J ends, which lost 0 bases and 0 bases, there was a span of 2 bases. This CDR3 contains 13 residues. Germline V gives CDR1 MNHNS, CDR2 SASEGT.

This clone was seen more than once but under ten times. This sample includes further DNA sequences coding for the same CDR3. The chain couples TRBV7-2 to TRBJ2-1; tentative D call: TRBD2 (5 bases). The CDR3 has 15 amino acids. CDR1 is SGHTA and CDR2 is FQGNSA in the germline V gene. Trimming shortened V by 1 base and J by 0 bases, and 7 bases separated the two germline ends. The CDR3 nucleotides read TGTGCCAGCAGCTTAGAAGGGAGCTCCTACAATGAGCAGTTCTTC. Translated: CASSLEGSSYNEQFF.

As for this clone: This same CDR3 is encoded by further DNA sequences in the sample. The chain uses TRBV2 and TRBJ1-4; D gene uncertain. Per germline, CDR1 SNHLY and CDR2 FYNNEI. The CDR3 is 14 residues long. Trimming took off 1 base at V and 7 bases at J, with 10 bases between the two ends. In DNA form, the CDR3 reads TGTGCCAGCAGTGAAGTTCAGAGCCTTGAAAAACTGTTTTTT. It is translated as CASSEVQSLEKLFF.

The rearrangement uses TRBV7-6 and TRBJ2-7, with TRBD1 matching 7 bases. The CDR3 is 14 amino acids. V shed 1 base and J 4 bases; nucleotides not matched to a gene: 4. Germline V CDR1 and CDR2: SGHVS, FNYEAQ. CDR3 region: CASSLGGQFYEQYF. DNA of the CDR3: TGTGCCAGCAGCTTAGGGGGACAGTTTTACGAGCAGTACTTC.

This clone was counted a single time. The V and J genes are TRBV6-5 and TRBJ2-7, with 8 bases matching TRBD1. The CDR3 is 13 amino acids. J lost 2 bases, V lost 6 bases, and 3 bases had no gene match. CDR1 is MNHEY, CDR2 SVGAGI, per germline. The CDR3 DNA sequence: TGTGCCAGCAGACACAGGGGGACCTACGAGCAGTACTTC. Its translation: CASRHRGTYEQYF.

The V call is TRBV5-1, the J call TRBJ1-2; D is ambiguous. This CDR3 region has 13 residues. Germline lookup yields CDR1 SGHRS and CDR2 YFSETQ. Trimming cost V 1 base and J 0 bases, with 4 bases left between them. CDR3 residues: CASSLIANYGYTF. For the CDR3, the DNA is TGCGCCAGCAGCTTGATCGCTAACTATGGCTACACCTTC.

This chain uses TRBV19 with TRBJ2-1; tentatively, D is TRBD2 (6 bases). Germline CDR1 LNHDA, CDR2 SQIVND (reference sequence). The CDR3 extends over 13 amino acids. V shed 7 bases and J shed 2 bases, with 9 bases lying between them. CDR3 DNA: TGTGCCAGTAAGCGCGGGACCTACAATGAGCAGTTCTTC. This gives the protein CASKRGTYNEQFF.